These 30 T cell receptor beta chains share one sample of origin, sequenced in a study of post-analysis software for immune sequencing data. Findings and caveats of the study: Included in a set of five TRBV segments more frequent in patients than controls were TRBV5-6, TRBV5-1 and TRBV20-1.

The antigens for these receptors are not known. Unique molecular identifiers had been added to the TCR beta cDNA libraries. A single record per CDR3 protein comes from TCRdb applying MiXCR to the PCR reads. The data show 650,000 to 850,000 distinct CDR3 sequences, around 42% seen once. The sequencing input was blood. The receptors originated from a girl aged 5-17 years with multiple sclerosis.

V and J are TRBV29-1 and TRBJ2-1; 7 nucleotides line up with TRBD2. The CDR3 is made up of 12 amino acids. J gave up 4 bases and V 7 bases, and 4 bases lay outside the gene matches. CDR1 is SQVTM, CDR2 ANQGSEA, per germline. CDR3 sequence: CSDGAGYNEQFF. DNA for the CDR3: TGCAGCGACGGAGCGGGATACAATGAGCAGTTCTTC.

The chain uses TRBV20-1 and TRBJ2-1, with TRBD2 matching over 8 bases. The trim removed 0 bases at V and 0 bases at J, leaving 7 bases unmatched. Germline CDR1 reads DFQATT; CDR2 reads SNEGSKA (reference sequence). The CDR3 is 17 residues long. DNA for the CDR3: TGCAGTGCTAGAGATTTGGCGGGAGGAGGCTCCTACAATGAGCAGTTCTTC. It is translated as CSARDLAGGGSYNEQFF.

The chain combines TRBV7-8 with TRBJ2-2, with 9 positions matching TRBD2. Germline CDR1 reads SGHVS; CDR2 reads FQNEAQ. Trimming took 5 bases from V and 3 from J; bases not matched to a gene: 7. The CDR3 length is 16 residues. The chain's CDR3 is CASSPTRLADTGELFF. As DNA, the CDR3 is TGTGCCAGCAGCCCGACTCGACTAGCGGACACCGGGGAGCTGTTTTTT.

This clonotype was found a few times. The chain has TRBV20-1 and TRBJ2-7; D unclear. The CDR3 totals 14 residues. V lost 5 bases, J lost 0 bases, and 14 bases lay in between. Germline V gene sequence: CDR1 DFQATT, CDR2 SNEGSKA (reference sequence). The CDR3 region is CSAHYSFSSYEQYF. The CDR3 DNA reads TGCAGTGCTCACTACAGCTTTAGCTCCTACGAGCAGTACTTC.

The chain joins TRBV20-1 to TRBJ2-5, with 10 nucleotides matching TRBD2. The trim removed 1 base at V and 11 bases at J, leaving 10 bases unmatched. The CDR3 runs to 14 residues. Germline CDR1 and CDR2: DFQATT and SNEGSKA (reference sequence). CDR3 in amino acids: CSARALAGGGEQYF. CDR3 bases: TGCAGTGCTAGAGCCTTAGCGGGAGGAGGTGAGCAGTACTTC.

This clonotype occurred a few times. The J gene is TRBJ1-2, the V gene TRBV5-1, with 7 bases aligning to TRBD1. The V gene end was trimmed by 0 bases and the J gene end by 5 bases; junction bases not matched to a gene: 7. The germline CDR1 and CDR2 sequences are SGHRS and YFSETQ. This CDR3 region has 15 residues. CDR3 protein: CASSLETGAIYGYTF. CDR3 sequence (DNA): TGCGCCAGCAGCTTGGAAACAGGGGCTATTTATGGCTACACCTTC.

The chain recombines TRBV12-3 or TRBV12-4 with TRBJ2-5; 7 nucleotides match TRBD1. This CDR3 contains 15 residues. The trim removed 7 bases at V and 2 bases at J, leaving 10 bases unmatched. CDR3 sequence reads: CASTGRGKGQETQYF. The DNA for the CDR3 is TGTGCCAGCACCGGCAGGGGGAAAGGGCAAGAGACCCAGTACTTC.

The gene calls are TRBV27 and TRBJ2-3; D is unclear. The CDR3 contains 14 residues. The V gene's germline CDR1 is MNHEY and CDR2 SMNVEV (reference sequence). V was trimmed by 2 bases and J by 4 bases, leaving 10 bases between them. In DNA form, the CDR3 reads TGTGCCAGCAGTTTAGTTCCCCCACCAGATACGCAGTATTTT. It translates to CASSLVPPPDTQYF.

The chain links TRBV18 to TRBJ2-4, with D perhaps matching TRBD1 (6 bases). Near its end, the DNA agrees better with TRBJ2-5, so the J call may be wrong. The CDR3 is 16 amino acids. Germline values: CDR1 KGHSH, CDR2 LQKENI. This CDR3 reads CASSPRETGFTETQYF. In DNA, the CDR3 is TGTGCCAGCTCACCACGGGAGACAGGTTTTACGGAGACCCAGTACTTC.

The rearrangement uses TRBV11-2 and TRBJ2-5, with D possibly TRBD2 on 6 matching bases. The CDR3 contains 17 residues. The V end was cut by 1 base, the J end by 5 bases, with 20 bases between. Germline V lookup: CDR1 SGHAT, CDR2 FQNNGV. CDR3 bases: TGTGCCAGCAGCTTAGTAGGAGGGAATAGTGGAGAGGAGACCCAGTACTTC. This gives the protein CASSLVGGNSGEETQYF.

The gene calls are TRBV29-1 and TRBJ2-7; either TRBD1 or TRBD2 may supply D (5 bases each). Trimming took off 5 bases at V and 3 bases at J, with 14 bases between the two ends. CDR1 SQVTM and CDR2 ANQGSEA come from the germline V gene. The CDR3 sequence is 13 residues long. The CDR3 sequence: CSVFGDQGYEQYF. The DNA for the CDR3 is TGCAGCGTTTTTGGGGACCAGGGCTACGAGCAGTACTTC.

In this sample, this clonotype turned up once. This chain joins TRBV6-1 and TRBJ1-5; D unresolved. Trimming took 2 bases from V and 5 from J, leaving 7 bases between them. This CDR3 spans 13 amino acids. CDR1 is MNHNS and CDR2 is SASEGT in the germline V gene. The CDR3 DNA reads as TGTGCCAGCAGTGAACGGTTGGATCAGCCCCAGCATTTT. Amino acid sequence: CASSERLDQPQHF.

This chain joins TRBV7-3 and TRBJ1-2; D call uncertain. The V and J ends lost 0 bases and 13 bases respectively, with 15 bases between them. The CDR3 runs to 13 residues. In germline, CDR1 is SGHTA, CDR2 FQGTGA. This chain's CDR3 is CASSLTPITGRTF. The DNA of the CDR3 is TGTGCCAGCAGCTTAACCCCAATTACCGGGCGCACCTTC.

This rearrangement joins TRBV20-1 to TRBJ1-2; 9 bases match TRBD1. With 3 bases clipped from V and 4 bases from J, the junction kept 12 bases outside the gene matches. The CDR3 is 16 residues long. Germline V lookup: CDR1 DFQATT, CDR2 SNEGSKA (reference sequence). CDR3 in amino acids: CSASGHGTGSSYGYTF. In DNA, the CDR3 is TGCAGTGCTAGTGGGCACGGGACAGGGAGTTCCTATGGCTACACCTTC.

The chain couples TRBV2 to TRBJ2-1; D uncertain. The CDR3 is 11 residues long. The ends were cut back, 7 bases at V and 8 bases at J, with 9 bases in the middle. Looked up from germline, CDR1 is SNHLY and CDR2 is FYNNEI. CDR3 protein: CASMRDHEQFF. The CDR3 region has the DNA TGTGCCAGCATGAGAGACCATGAGCAGTTCTTC.

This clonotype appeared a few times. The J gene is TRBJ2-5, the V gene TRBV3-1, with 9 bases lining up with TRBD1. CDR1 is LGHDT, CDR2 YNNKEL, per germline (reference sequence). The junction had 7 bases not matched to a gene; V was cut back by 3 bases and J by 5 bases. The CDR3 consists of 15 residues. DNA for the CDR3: TGTGCCAGCAGCCAGCCGGGACAGGGCTCGGAGACCCAGTACTTC. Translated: CASSQPGQGSETQYF.

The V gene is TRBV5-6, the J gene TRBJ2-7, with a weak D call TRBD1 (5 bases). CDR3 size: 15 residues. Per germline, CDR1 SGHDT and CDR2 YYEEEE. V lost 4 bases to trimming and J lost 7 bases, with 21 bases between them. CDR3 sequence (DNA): TGTGCCAGCAGCCCCATGAGTCAGGGCAAAGTGGAGCAGTACTTC. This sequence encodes CASSPMSQGKVEQYF.

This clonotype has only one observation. Here the CDR3 reads CSARDRGELAGGPPYNEQFF. CDR3 coding DNA: TGCAGTGCTAGAGATAGAGGGGAACTAGCGGGAGGGCCTCCCTACAATGAGCAGTTCTTC. The genes are TRBV20-1 and TRBJ2-1, with 13 nucleotides matching TRBD2. This CDR3 spans 20 amino acids. The junction had 13 bases not matched to a gene; V was cut back by 0 bases and J by 2 bases. Looked up from germline, CDR1 is DFQATT and CDR2 is SNEGSKA (reference sequence).

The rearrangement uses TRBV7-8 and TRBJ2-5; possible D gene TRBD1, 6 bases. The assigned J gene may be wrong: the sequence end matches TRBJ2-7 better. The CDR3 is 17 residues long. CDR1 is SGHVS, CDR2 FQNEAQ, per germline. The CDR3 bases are TGTGCCAGCAGCTTAGTTCGATTCGCAGGGGATAGATACGAGCAGTACTTC. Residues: CASSLVRFAGDRYEQYF.

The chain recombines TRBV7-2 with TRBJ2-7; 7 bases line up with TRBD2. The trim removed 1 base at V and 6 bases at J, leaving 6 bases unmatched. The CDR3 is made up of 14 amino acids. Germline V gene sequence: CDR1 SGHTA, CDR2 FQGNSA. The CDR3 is CASSLEGGLGEQYF. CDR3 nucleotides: TGTGCCAGCAGCTTAGAGGGAGGGCTTGGCGAGCAGTACTTC.

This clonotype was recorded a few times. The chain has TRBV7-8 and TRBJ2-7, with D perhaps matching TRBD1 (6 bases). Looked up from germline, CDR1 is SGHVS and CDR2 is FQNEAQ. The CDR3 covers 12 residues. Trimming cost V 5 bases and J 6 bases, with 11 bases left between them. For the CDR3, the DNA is TGTGCCAGCAGCGGAAACAGGGTCGAGCAGTACTTC. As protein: CASSGNRVEQYF.

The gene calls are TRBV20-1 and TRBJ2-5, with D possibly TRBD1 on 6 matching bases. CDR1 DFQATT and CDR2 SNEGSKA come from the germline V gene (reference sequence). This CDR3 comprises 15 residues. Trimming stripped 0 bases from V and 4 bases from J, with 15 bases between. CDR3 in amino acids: CSARDKQGERETQYF. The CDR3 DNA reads TGCAGTGCTAGAGATAAACAGGGAGAACGAGAGACCCAGTACTTC.

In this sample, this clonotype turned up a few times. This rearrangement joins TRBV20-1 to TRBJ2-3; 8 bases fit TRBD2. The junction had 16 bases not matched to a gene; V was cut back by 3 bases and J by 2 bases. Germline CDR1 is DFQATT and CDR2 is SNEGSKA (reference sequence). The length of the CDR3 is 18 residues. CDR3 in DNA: TGCAGTGCTAGCCCTGGCCCCCAGCGGGGGACTTCCACAGATACGCAGTATTTT. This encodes CSASPGPQRGTSTDTQYF.

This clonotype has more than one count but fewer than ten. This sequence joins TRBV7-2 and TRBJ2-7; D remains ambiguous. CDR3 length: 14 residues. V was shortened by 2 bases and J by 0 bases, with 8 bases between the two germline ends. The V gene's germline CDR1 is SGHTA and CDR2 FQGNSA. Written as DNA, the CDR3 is TGTGCCAGCAGCTTACAGGTCAGCTCCTACGAGCAGTACTTC. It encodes CASSLQVSSYEQYF.

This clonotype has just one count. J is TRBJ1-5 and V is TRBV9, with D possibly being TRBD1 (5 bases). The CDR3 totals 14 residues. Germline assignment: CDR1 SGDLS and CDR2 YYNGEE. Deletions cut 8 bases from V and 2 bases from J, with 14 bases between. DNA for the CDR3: TGTGCCAGTTCAGCCCTGGGGGGCAATCAGCCCCAGCATTTT. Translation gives CASSALGGNQPQHF.

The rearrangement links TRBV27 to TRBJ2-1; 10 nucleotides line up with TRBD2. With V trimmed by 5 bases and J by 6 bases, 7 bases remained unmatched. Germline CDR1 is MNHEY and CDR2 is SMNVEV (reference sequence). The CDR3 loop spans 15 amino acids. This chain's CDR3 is CASSHQREGLNEQFF. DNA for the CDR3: TGTGCCAGCAGTCACCAGCGGGAGGGCCTCAATGAGCAGTTCTTC.

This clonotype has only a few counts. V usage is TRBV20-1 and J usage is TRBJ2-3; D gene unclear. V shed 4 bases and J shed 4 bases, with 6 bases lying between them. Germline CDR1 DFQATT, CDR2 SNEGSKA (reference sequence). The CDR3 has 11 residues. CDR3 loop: CSATVPDTQYF. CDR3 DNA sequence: TGCAGTGCTACGGTTCCAGATACGCAGTATTTT.

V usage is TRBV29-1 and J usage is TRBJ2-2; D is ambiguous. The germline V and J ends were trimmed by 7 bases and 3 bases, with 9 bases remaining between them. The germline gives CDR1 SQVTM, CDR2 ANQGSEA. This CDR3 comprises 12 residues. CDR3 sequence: CSGAEDTGELFF. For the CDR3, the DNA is TGCAGCGGGGCCGAGGACACCGGGGAGCTGTTTTTT.

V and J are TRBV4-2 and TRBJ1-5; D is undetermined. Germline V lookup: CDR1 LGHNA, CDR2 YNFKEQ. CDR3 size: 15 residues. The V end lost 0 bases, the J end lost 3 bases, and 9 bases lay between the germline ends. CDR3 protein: CASSQDLAVNQPQHF. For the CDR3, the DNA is TGTGCCAGCAGCCAAGATCTGGCAGTCAATCAGCCCCAGCATTTT.

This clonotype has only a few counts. The CDR3 loop reads CASSQDLAGTNYGYTF. Written as DNA, the CDR3 is TGTGCCAGCAGCCAAGATCTGGCAGGCACTAACTATGGCTACACCTTC. V usage is TRBV3-1 and J usage is TRBJ1-2, with D unclear. Trimming removed 0 bases at V and 0 bases at J, with 11 bases between. The CDR3 runs 16 residues. In germline, CDR1 is LGHDT, CDR2 YNNKEL (reference sequence).